This is a list of T cell receptor beta chains from one sample in a study of CD8 T cells in Susac syndrome. TCRdb passed the immunoSEQ multiplex PCR reads through MiXCR, listing each CDR3 protein once. The table has approximately 270,000 distinct CDR3 sequences, approximately 92% seen once. Sequencing used CD4+ T cells from PBMCs. The receptors shown here come from a human donor with multiple sclerosis. Each CDR3 is given with its conserved first and last residue. Fields, in order: clone size, D gene, J gene, V gene, CDR3 DNA, CDR3 protein. D genes are given only for firm matches. Size tells how often a clone was seen (once, few, many) or the class of an expanded clone, and some rows leave it out.

clone_size: .; d_call: .; j_call: TRBJ2-3; v_call: TRBV30; cdr3_nt: TGTGCCTGGAGTTTAGGGGATACGCAGTATTTT; cdr3_aa: CAWSLGDTQYF
clone_size: .; d_call: .; j_call: TRBJ1-1; v_call: TRBV7-3; cdr3_nt: TGTGCCAGCAGCTTATTCGGAGGTCGAGCTTTCTTT; cdr3_aa: CASSLFGGRAFF
clone_size: few; d_call: .; j_call: TRBJ2-5; v_call: TRBV11-2; cdr3_nt: TGTGCCAGCAGCTTACAACCCAGGGGGGAAGAGACCCAGTACTTC; cdr3_aa: CASSLQPRGEETQYF
clone_size: .; d_call: TRBD1; j_call: TRBJ2-2; v_call: TRBV4-1; cdr3_nt: TGCGCCAGCAGCCAACCGGGACAGGGCCCAGAGCTGTTTTTT; cdr3_aa: CASSQPGQGPELFF
clone_size: .; d_call: TRBD2; j_call: TRBJ2-1; v_call: TRBV4-1; cdr3_nt: TGCGCCAGCAGCCAAGTTGGCGGGGGGGCTTCCGGCAATGAGCAGTTCTTC; cdr3_aa: CASSQVGGGASGNEQFF
clone_size: .; d_call: TRBD1; j_call: TRBJ1-2; v_call: TRBV29-1; cdr3_nt: TGCAGCGCCGGTCCAGGGGGCGGCTATGGCTACACCTTC; cdr3_aa: CSAGPGGGYGYTF
clone_size: once; d_call: TRBD1; j_call: TRBJ2-7; v_call: TRBV20-1; cdr3_nt: TGCAGTGCACCGGGAACAGGGGGAAATTACGAGCAGTACTTC; cdr3_aa: CSAPGTGGNYEQYF
clone_size: .; d_call: .; j_call: TRBJ1-2; v_call: TRBV29-1; cdr3_nt: TGCAGCGTTGAAGATCGGAACAGGGCCAATGGCTACACCTTC; cdr3_aa: CSVEDRNRANGYTF
clone_size: once; d_call: TRBD1; j_call: TRBJ1-1; v_call: TRBV6-5; cdr3_nt: TGTGCCAGCAGTTACTTGGGTGGGACAGGGGCGAACACTGAAGCTTTCTTT; cdr3_aa: CASSYLGGTGANTEAFF
clone_size: once; d_call: .; j_call: TRBJ1-1; v_call: TRBV9; cdr3_nt: TGTGCCAGCAGCGTATTGACTTACACTGAAGCTTTCTTT; cdr3_aa: CASSVLTYTEAFF
clone_size: .; d_call: .; j_call: TRBJ2-1; v_call: TRBV5-1; cdr3_nt: TGCGCCAGCAGCTTCGCTAGTTTGGCTAGTGAGCAGTTCTTC; cdr3_aa: CASSFASLASEQFF
clone_size: .; d_call: .; j_call: TRBJ1-5; v_call: TRBV2; cdr3_nt: TGTGCCAGCAGTTTCGACAGGAGCAATCAGCCCCAGCATTTT; cdr3_aa: CASSFDRSNQPQHF
clone_size: .; d_call: .; j_call: TRBJ1-5; v_call: TRBV28; cdr3_nt: TGTGCCAGCAAGGACCCGGGGGGAGGTGAGCAGCCCCAGCATTTT; cdr3_aa: CASKDPGGGEQPQHF
clone_size: once; d_call: .; j_call: TRBJ1-4; v_call: TRBV10-3; cdr3_nt: TGTGCCATCAGTGGTCAGCAAACTAATGAAAAACTGTTTTTT; cdr3_aa: CAISGQQTNEKLFF
clone_size: .; d_call: .; j_call: TRBJ2-1; v_call: TRBV7-3; cdr3_nt: TGTGCCAGCAGCTCCGGCCCGACTGAGGGGCAGTTCTTC; cdr3_aa: CASSSGPTEGQFF
clone_size: .; d_call: .; j_call: TRBJ2-3; v_call: TRBV13; cdr3_nt: TGTGCCAGCAGCTTCCGGACGGCTAGCACAGATACGCAGTATTTT; cdr3_aa: CASSFRTASTDTQYF
clone_size: .; d_call: .; j_call: TRBJ1-2; v_call: TRBV20-1; cdr3_nt: TGCAGTGCTCCGGACATAGGGGGCTATGGCTACACCTTC; cdr3_aa: CSAPDIGGYGYTF
clone_size: .; d_call: .; j_call: TRBJ2-3; v_call: TRBV5-1; cdr3_nt: TGCGCCAGCAGCTTGAGTCCTCGGGGGCAGACAGATACGCAGTATTTT; cdr3_aa: CASSLSPRGQTDTQYF
clone_size: .; d_call: TRBD1; j_call: TRBJ1-4; v_call: TRBV2; cdr3_nt: TGTGCCAGCACCGGGGGGACAGCGTATGAAAAACTGTTTTTT; cdr3_aa: CASTGGTAYEKLFF
clone_size: once; d_call: .; j_call: TRBJ2-2; v_call: TRBV19; cdr3_nt: TGTGCCAGTAGTCCCCTGGGGGCTAGAACCGGGGAGCTGTTTTTT; cdr3_aa: CASSPLGARTGELFF
clone_size: .; d_call: .; j_call: TRBJ2-5; v_call: TRBV24-1; cdr3_nt: TGTGCCACCGGCAGACAGACAGAAGAGACCCAGTACTTC; cdr3_aa: CATGRQTEETQYF
clone_size: .; d_call: TRBD1; j_call: TRBJ1-2; v_call: TRBV4-1; cdr3_nt: TGCGCCAGCAGCCAGTCCGGGACAGTCGTGGGTGGCTACACCTTC; cdr3_aa: CASSQSGTVVGGYTF